The 4 T cell receptor beta chains reported below all come from one sample, sequenced in a study of cytomegalovirus exposure and HLA in healthy donors. Clones were sequenced by immunoSEQ multiplex PCR, and TCRdb holds only the in-frame ones, with some missing. The repertoire holds approximately 280,000 clones, 70% to 90% seen once, with approximately 1% in the top ten. Sequencing input: PBMCs. The source is a woman aged 18-29 years in good health and CMV-seronegative.

The V and J genes are TRBV27 and TRBJ2-7; 8 positions agree with TRBD1. Germline assignment: CDR1 MNHEY and CDR2 SMNVEV (reference sequence). The CDR3 totals 15 residues. V trimming: 7 bases; J trimming: 4 bases; junction bases outside the gene matches: 12. CDR3 DNA sequence: TGTGCCAGCACCCCTGGGGCAGGGGGCGCATACGAGCAGTACTTC. Translated, it gives CASTPGAGGAYEQYF.

A single count supports this clone. The gene calls are TRBV10-3 and TRBJ2-3, with 11 bases fitting TRBD2. The CDR3 totals 17 residues. Germline lookup yields CDR1 ENHRY and CDR2 SYGVKD. Unmatched junction bases numbered 21, after V lost 10 bases and J lost 9 bases. The CDR3 loop reads CATQDGGRASGRPTQYF. The CDR3 DNA reads as TGTGCCACCCAGGACGGGGGCCGCGCTAGCGGGAGGCCCACGCAGTATTTT.

The V and J genes are TRBV18 and TRBJ2-7; 7 positions agree with TRBD2. This CDR3 is 16 amino acids long. V lost 0 bases and J lost 2; bases outside the gene matches: 7. Germline V gene sequence: CDR1 KGHSH, CDR2 LQKENI. DNA of the CDR3: TGTGCCAGCTCACCACCCTTCCAGCGGGGAGCCTACGAGCAGTACTTC. Translating it yields CASSPPFQRGAYEQYF.

The CDR3 is CASSLGGISNQPQHF. The CDR3 bases are TGCGCCAGCAGCTTGGGCGGGATTAGCAATCAGCCCCAGCATTTT. The V gene is TRBV5-1, the J gene TRBJ1-5, with D unresolved. The germline V and J ends were trimmed by 0 bases and 0 bases, with 7 bases remaining between them. Germline values: CDR1 SGHRS, CDR2 YFSETQ. The CDR3 runs to 15 residues.